These 18 T cell receptor beta chains originate from one sample sequenced in a study of vaccination effects on CD4 cells after COVID-19. Sequencing used immunoSEQ multiplex PCR; TCRdb keeps in-frame clones, though not all of them. The repertoire holds 50,000 to 60,000 clones, with around 68% as singletons. ViraFEST used viral peptide pools to expand antigen-specific CD4+ T cells before sequencing. Cells that had been cultured for 10 days were the source of isolated CD4+ T cells. Nucleocapsid antibodies were negative in the vaccine recipients, who had never had SARS-CoV-2 infection. Their recognized antigens are unknown. The sequences come from CD4+ T cells from PBMCs cultured with SARS-CoV-2 spike peptides, collected before COVID-19 vaccination. These receptors were obtained from a human donor who received a COVID-19 vaccine.

This clone was recorded only once. The rearrangement links TRBV7-2 to TRBJ2-1, with D possibly matching TRBD1 (5 bases). Germline V lookup: CDR1 SGHTA, CDR2 FQGNSA. This CDR3 has 15 amino acids. V lost 0 bases, J lost 3 bases, and 9 bases lay in between. CDR3 residues: CASSLAATDYNEQFF. The CDR3 nucleotides are TGTGCCAGCAGCTTAGCGGCGACAGACTACAATGAGCAGTTCTTC.

This clone was found once. The chain carries TRBV6-1 and TRBJ2-5; D possibly corresponds to TRBD1 (6 bases). CDR3 length: 18 amino acids. V was cut by 0 bases and J by 4 bases, with 21 bases left in between. In germline, CDR1 is MNHNS, CDR2 SASEGT. The DNA for the CDR3 is TGTGCCAGCAGTGAAGCGGTATCAGGGGCCGCGTCGGGAGAGACCCAGTACTTC. This encodes CASSEAVSGAASGETQYF.

The chain is built from TRBV20-1 and TRBJ1-5, with 9 bases lining up with TRBD1. The CDR3 has 15 amino acids. V was clipped by 3 bases and J by 0 bases; unmatched bases: 3. CDR1 is DFQATT, CDR2 SNEGSKA, per germline (reference sequence). The CDR3: CSASTGGNSNQPQHF. The CDR3 region has the DNA TGCAGTGCTAGTACAGGGGGCAATAGCAATCAGCCCCAGCATTTT.

About this clone itself: Other DNA variants within this sample encode the same CDR3. The chain combines TRBV5-4 with TRBJ2-7; the D call may be TRBD1 or TRBD2 (5 bases each). Germline V lookup: CDR1 SGHNT, CDR2 YYREEE (reference sequence). The CDR3 consists of 14 residues. The V and J ends lost 5 bases and 3 bases respectively, with 15 bases between them. CDR3 sequence reads: CASSRDLVGYEQYF. The CDR3 nucleotides are TGTGCCAGCAGTAGGGACCTAGTGGGCTACGAGCAGTACTTC. Full variable domain (outside the CDR3, taken from reference TRBV5-4 and TRBJ2-7): ETGVTQSPTHLIKTRGQQVTLRCSSQSGHNTVSWYQQALGQGPQFIFQYYREEENGRGNFPPRFSGLQFPNYSSELNVNALELDDSALYLCASSRDLVGYEQYFGPGTRLTVT.

This clone has a single count. The chain recombines TRBV7-8 with TRBJ2-5; D remains unclear. The CDR3 is made up of 13 amino acids. Looked up from germline, CDR1 is SGHVS and CDR2 is FQNEAQ. V shed 1 base and J shed 5 bases, with 8 bases lying between them. The CDR3 DNA reads as TGTGCCAGCAGCTTAGGGGGTACGGAGACCCAGTACTTC. Protein product: CASSLGGTETQYF.

The gene calls are TRBV5-6 and TRBJ2-7, with D unclear. CDR1 is SGHDT and CDR2 is YYEEEE in the germline V gene. Trimming cost V 3 bases and J 1 base, with 14 bases left between them. This CDR3 is 15 amino acids long. CDR3: CASSSQGRVSYEQYF. CDR3 nucleotides: TGTGCCAGCAGCTCTCAAGGCCGGGTTTCCTACGAGCAGTACTTC.

The rearrangement uses TRBV14 and TRBJ2-2, with unresolved D. The CDR3 has 14 amino acids. The V gene's germline CDR1 is SGHDN and CDR2 FVKESK. The ends were cut back, 6 bases at V and 1 base at J, with 9 bases in the middle. The CDR3 region is CASSPLGNTGELFF. Here the CDR3 DNA reads TGTGCCAGCAGTCCCCTGGGGAACACCGGGGAGCTGTTTTTT.

The chain has TRBV5-1 and TRBJ1-6; 12 nucleotides line up with TRBD1. With V trimmed by 4 bases and J by 8 bases, 7 bases remained unmatched. The CDR3 has 16 amino acids. Germline CDR1 and CDR2: SGHRS and YFSETQ. The CDR3 loop reads CASSPGTGGGDSPLHF. The CDR3 DNA reads TGCGCCAGCAGCCCCGGGACAGGGGGCGGTGATTCACCCCTCCACTTT.

The chain has TRBV7-2 and TRBJ2-1; TRBD2 might be the D (8 bases). The CDR3 is 16 residues long. Germline loops: CDR1 SGHTA, CDR2 FQGNSA. The germline V and J ends were trimmed by 6 bases and 8 bases, with 23 bases remaining between them. The CDR3 spells CASRELAGPGGYEQFF. Here the CDR3 DNA reads TGTGCCAGCAGGGAATTAGCGGGACCAGGGGGGTATGAGCAGTTCTTC.

A single count supports this clone. The CDR3 loop reads CASRPRGLAKMHEQYF. As DNA, the CDR3 is TGTGCCAGCAGACCACGTGGACTAGCGAAGATGCACGAGCAGTACTTC. The chain is built from TRBV28 and TRBJ2-7; 9 bases are a match to TRBD2. Unmatched junction bases numbered 14, after V lost 6 bases and J lost 5 bases. The CDR3 length is 16 residues. In germline, CDR1 is MDHEN, CDR2 SYDVKM.

This clone turned up a few times. The chain couples TRBV27 to TRBJ1-1, with 11 positions matching TRBD1. Germline V lookup: CDR1 MNHEY, CDR2 SMNVEV (reference sequence). J was trimmed by 1 base and V by 4 bases; bases with no gene match: 5. The CDR3 has 16 residues. CDR3 bases: TGTGCCAGCAGTTCCTGGACAGGGGGCAAGAACACTGAAGCTTTCTTT. This sequence encodes CASSSWTGGKNTEAFF.

The J gene is TRBJ2-3, the V gene TRBV18; 11 bases agree with TRBD2. CDR1 and CDR2 (germline): KGHSH, LQKENI. The CDR3 covers 17 residues. The J segment lost 0 bases and the V segment lost 2 bases, leaving 4 bases of the junction unmatched. CDR3 nucleotides: TGTGCCAGCTCACCAATCGCTAGCGGGAGGAGCACAGATACGCAGTATTTT. Residues: CASSPIASGRSTDTQYF.

The chain uses TRBV19 and TRBJ1-5, with a weak D call TRBD1 (5 bases). V lost 7 bases to trimming and J lost 6 bases, with 19 bases between them. The CDR3 runs to 15 residues. Germline V CDR1 and CDR2: LNHDA, SQIVND (reference sequence). The CDR3 sequence is CASTTTQGAGQPQHF. The CDR3 nucleotides are TGTGCCAGTACCACGACGCAGGGAGCGGGTCAGCCCCAGCATTTT.

The chain recombines TRBV27 with TRBJ2-7; 10 bases align to TRBD2. CDR1 and CDR2 (germline): MNHEY, SMNVEV (reference sequence). This CDR3 region has 14 residues. V was clipped by 5 bases and J by 2 bases; unmatched bases: 3. The CDR3 is CASSRTSGTYEQYF. CDR3 nucleotide sequence: TGTGCCAGCAGTAGGACTAGCGGAACCTACGAGCAGTACTTC.

For the CDR3, the DNA is TGTGCCCGCAACATAGGCGGGGCAGGGGGGGGCTACACCTTC. It encodes CARNIGGAGGGYTF. The gene calls are TRBV30 and TRBJ1-2, with 7 bases aligning to TRBD1. This CDR3 is 14 amino acids long. The V and J ends lost 8 bases and 8 bases, in that order; junction bases with no gene match: 17. Germline-derived CDR1 and CDR2 are GTSNPN and SVGIG (reference sequence).

This chain uses TRBV5-1 with TRBJ2-2; no definite D call. Germline loops: CDR1 SGHRS, CDR2 YFSETQ. With 4 bases removed from V and 4 bases from J, the gap between germline ends came to 8 bases. The CDR3 covers 13 residues. Here the CDR3 reads CASSQVSTGELFF. DNA of the CDR3: TGCGCCAGCAGCCAGGTCAGCACCGGGGAGCTGTTTTTT.

V gene TRBV2 combines with J gene TRBJ2-3, with 8 bases lining up with TRBD2. Germline lookup yields CDR1 SNHLY and CDR2 FYNNEI. The length of the CDR3 is 15 residues. V lost 5 bases, J lost 3 bases, and 7 bases stayed unmatched. The DNA of the CDR3 is TGTGCCAGCAGTCGTACCGGGACTAGGACAGATACGCAGTATTTT. Protein product: CASSRTGTRTDTQYF.

V usage is TRBV14 and J usage is TRBJ2-1; D not resolved. Germline V gene sequence: CDR1 SGHDN, CDR2 FVKESK. The CDR3 spans 14 residues. V was pared by 6 bases and J by 8 bases, with 17 bases between. The CDR3 DNA reads as TGTGCCAGCAGTCGGACCGACAATCGGCATGAGCAGTTCTTC. It translates to CASSRTDNRHEQFF.